These 20 T cell receptor beta chains were sequenced from one sample in a study of vaccination effects on CD4 cells after COVID-19. The repertoire was sequenced with immunoSEQ multiplex PCR; TCRdb's copy has only in-frame clones and lacks some. The table lists 29,000 or so clones, about 74% of them singletons. ViraFEST assay sequencing came after antigen-specific CD4+ T cells were expanded with viral peptide pools. Once cultured for approximately eleven days, the cells underwent separation to obtain CD4+ T cells. Of the BNT162b2 and mRNA-1273 vaccines, participants received two doses of one or the other. Antigens of these TCRs are unknown. Sample: CD4+ T cells from PBMCs cultured with HCoV-OC43 spike peptides, taken after COVID-19 vaccination. The subset denotes: HCoV-OC43 spike overlapping peptide pool stimulation. The receptors were gathered from a human donor who received a COVID-19 vaccine.

The table lists this clone with a few counts. The rearrangement uses TRBV25-1 and TRBJ2-7, with 14 bases matching TRBD2. This CDR3 is 15 amino acids long. V shed 3 bases, J shed 5 bases, and the junction held 3 bases outside the gene matches. The V gene's germline CDR1 is MGHDK and CDR2 SYGVNS. CDR3 nucleotide sequence: TGTGCCAGCAGTGACGTGGGACTAGCGGGGGACGAGCAGTACTTC. This sequence encodes CASSDVGLAGDEQYF.

The chain recombines TRBV14 with TRBJ1-1; D unclear. Trimming removed 2 bases from V and 2 bases from J, with 9 bases in between. The CDR3 runs 14 residues. Germline V CDR1 and CDR2: SGHDN, FVKESK. The CDR3 region is CASSQLAPNTEAFF. DNA for the CDR3: TGTGCCAGCAGCCAACTAGCCCCAAACACTGAAGCTTTCTTT.

The chain is built from TRBV2 and TRBJ2-2; 10 positions agree with TRBD2. Germline trimming cut 1 base from V and 6 bases from J; bases unmatched to any gene: 5. The germline V gene encodes CDR1 SNHLY and CDR2 FYNNEI. The CDR3 loop spans 16 amino acids. The CDR3 loop reads CASSEGGTSVPGELFF. The CDR3 region has the DNA TGTGCCAGCAGTGAAGGGGGGACTAGCGTGCCCGGGGAGCTGTTTTTT.

CDR3 loop: CASSHQGANEKLFF. The CDR3 nucleotides read TGTGCCAGCTCGCACCAGGGGGCGAATGAAAAACTGTTTTTT. The rearrangement links TRBV27 to TRBJ1-4, with 8 bases lining up with TRBD1. Germline assignment: CDR1 MNHEY and CDR2 SMNVEV (reference sequence). The CDR3 loop spans 14 amino acids. V shed 8 bases and J 5 bases; nucleotides not matched to a gene: 7.

The chain has TRBV30 and TRBJ2-3; no firm D call. V dropped 0 bases and J dropped 2 bases, with 12 bases sitting between them. Germline CDR1 reads GTSNPN; CDR2 reads SVGIG (reference sequence). The CDR3 is 15 amino acids. The DNA of the CDR3 is TGTGCCTGGAGTGTAATGTTCAGCTCCACAGATACGCAGTATTTT. Protein: CAWSVMFSSTDTQYF.

CDR3 protein: CASSLVVASGVYNEQFF. The DNA of the CDR3 is TGTGCCAGCAGCTTAGTAGTGGCTAGCGGGGTTTACAATGAGCAGTTCTTC. V is TRBV7-2 and J is TRBJ2-1, with 9 nucleotides matching TRBD2. Germline V gene sequence: CDR1 SGHTA, CDR2 FQGNSA. The CDR3 loop spans 17 amino acids. V trimming: 1 base; J trimming: 4 bases; junction bases outside the gene matches: 8.

This clone was detected only a few times. The chain links TRBV19 to TRBJ1-3; D may be TRBD1 (5 bases). V was pared by 5 bases and J by 2 bases, with 10 bases between. CDR3 length equals 14 residues. From germline, CDR1 is LNHDA and CDR2 SQIVND (reference sequence). The CDR3 nucleotides read TGTGCCAGTAGTTCTGGGGCGGCTGGAAACACCATATATTTT. Translated, it gives CASSSGAAGNTIYF.

The rearrangement links TRBV2 to TRBJ2-3; D ambiguous. V was clipped by 7 bases and J by 0 bases, with 2 bases between them. The germline CDR1 and CDR2 sequences are SNHLY and FYNNEI. CDR3 length equals 11 residues. The CDR3 sequence is CASTSTDTQYF. The CDR3 region has the DNA TGTGCCAGCACTAGCACAGATACGCAGTATTTT.

This clone turned up a few times. This chain uses TRBV14 with TRBJ2-3, with TRBD2 matching 11 bases. The CDR3 contains 16 residues. Germline loops: CDR1 SGHDN, CDR2 FVKESK. V lost 4 bases to trimming and J lost 2 bases; unmatched junction nucleotides: 5. The CDR3 region is CASSLLAGGHTDTQYF. The CDR3 DNA is TGTGCCAGCAGCCTTCTAGCGGGAGGACACACAGATACGCAGTATTTT.

This clone was picked up a small number of times. The chain links TRBV7-2 to TRBJ2-7, with 7 bases identical to TRBD2. The CDR3 consists of 12 residues. Germline CDR1 reads SGHTA; CDR2 reads FQGNSA. V trimming: 4 bases; J trimming: 3 bases; junction bases outside the gene matches: 0. In nucleotides, the CDR3 is TGTGCCAGCAGCTCTAGCGGCTACGAGCAGTACTTC. It encodes CASSSSGYEQYF.

CDR3 coding DNA: TGCAGTGCTAGTTGGCGTGGCGGTGGAAACACCATATATTTT. It encodes CSASWRGGGNTIYF. The J gene is TRBJ1-3, the V gene TRBV20-1, with D unresolved. This CDR3 is 14 amino acids long. Trimming cost V 3 bases and J 3 bases, with 12 bases left between them. Per the germline V gene, CDR1 is DFQATT and CDR2 is SNEGSKA (reference sequence).

The CDR3 region is CASSQDNGSSYGYTF. CDR3 nucleotides: TGCGCCAGCAGCCAAGATAATGGCTCCAGCTATGGCTACACCTTC. This chain uses TRBV4-1 with TRBJ1-2; D is unclear. V was cut by 0 bases and J by 4 bases, with 12 bases left in between. The CDR3 has 15 residues. Germline loops: CDR1 MGHRA, CDR2 YSYEKL.

The rearrangement links TRBV5-4 to TRBJ2-7; no clear D. The ends were cut back, 3 bases at V and 6 bases at J, with 19 bases in the middle. The V gene's germline CDR1 is SGHNT and CDR2 YYREEE (reference sequence). The CDR3 is 15 amino acids. CDR3 nucleotide sequence: TGTGCCAGCAGCTACTTACAAGGCAAAGGAGTCGAGCAGTACTTC. Its translation is CASSYLQGKGVEQYF.

The chain has TRBV6-5 and TRBJ2-1; no clear D gene. The germline CDR1 and CDR2 sequences are MNHEY and SVGAGI. V was trimmed by 2 bases and J by 4 bases, leaving 12 bases between them. This CDR3 spans 15 amino acids. The CDR3 DNA reads TGTGCCAGCAGTTACAGTCAGGTCATATACAATGAGCAGTTCTTC. Its protein product is CASSYSQVIYNEQFF.

The J gene is TRBJ1-2, the V gene TRBV5-5; unclear D gene. CDR1 and CDR2 from the germline V gene are SGHKS and YYEKEE (reference sequence). The CDR3 length is 15 residues. Deletions cut 4 bases from V and 5 bases from J, with 18 bases between. Here the CDR3 reads CASSGEPGSLYGYTF. The CDR3 DNA follows: TGTGCCAGCAGCGGGGAACCGGGCTCTCTGTATGGCTACACCTTC.

V and J are TRBV5-4 and TRBJ2-4, with 9 bases fitting TRBD1. CDR1 is SGHNT, CDR2 YYREEE, per germline (reference sequence). J was trimmed by 8 bases and V by 0 bases; bases with no gene match: 3. The CDR3 loop spans 14 amino acids. For the CDR3, the DNA is TGTGCCAGCAGCTTGGAGGGACAGGGTCACATTCAGTACTTC. It encodes CASSLEGQGHIQYF.

V and J are TRBV5-6 and TRBJ2-1; D not resolved. The CDR3 loop spans 15 amino acids. CDR1 is SGHDT and CDR2 is YYEEEE in the germline V gene. V was cut by 0 bases and J by 0 bases, with 7 bases left in between. This CDR3 reads CASSLVGSSYNEQFF. In nucleotides, the CDR3 is TGTGCCAGCAGCTTGGTAGGAAGCTCCTACAATGAGCAGTTCTTC.

This clone appeared a single time. The rearrangement joins TRBV30 to TRBJ2-2; D call uncertain. This CDR3 has 11 amino acids. V lost 2 bases, J lost 6 bases, and 4 bases lay in between. Germline CDR1 is GTSNPN and CDR2 is SVGIG (reference sequence). The CDR3 reads CAWSMSGELFF. CDR3 sequence (DNA): TGTGCCTGGAGTATGTCCGGGGAGCTGTTTTTT.

The chain combines TRBV18 with TRBJ1-2, with a possible D match to TRBD1 (5 bases). CDR1 is KGHSH and CDR2 is LQKENI in the germline V gene. V gave up 6 bases and J gave up 8 bases, with 19 bases separating them. The CDR3 totals 14 residues. CDR3 residues: CASSPQGLGDGYTF. The DNA for the CDR3 is TGTGCCAGCTCGCCTCAGGGCTTGGGGGACGGCTACACCTTC.

The J gene is TRBJ2-5, the V gene TRBV5-6; D might be TRBD2 (6 bases). The V and J ends lost 2 bases and 1 base respectively, with 12 bases between them. The length of the CDR3 is 15 residues. Looked up from germline, CDR1 is SGHDT and CDR2 is YYEEEE. The DNA for the CDR3 is TGTGCCAGCAGCTTCGGGGGTTTGGGCCAAGAGACCCAGTACTTC. Translated: CASSFGGLGQETQYF. The complete variable domain, with remaining parts taken from reference TRBV5-6 and TRBJ2-5, reads DAGVTQSPTHLIKTRGQQVTLRCSPKSGHDTVSWYQQALGQGPQFIFQYYEEEERQRGNFPDRFSGHQFPNYSSELNVNALLLGDSALYLCASSFGGLGQETQYFGPGTRLLVL.